Each of the 5 T cell receptor beta chains below was sequenced from the same sample in a study of Graves' ophthalmopathy and Graves' hyperthyroidism. Transcripts of RNA were the source for amplifying TCR beta CDR3 regions. First-round RT-PCR relied on HTBI primers, and a second-round multiplex PCR came next. TCRdb independently ran MiXCR on the multiplex PCR reads; one entry per CDR3 protein. The table shows 300,000 to 400,000 distinct CDR3 sequences, with 15% to 20% occurring only once. Sequencing was done on a sample of peripheral blood. Source of these receptors: an adult man with Graves' ophthalmopathy.

The table lists this clonotype with many counts. The CDR3 region is CASSLRSQGTQYF. The CDR3, as DNA: TGTGCCAGCAGTTTAAGATCCCAGGGGACCCAGTACTTC. The chain joins TRBV28 to TRBJ2-5; possible D gene TRBD1, 5 bases. CDR3 length: 13 amino acids. Germline V gives CDR1 MDHEN, CDR2 SYDVKM. The V end lost 2 bases, the J end lost 7 bases, and 11 bases lay between the germline ends.

The V gene is TRBV7-3, the J gene TRBJ2-7, with D perhaps matching TRBD1 (5 bases). CDR1 and CDR2 (germline): SGHTA, FQGTGA. V lost 4 bases, J lost 4 bases, and 11 bases lay in between. CDR3 length: 13 residues. The CDR3: CASSSLGHYEQYF. The CDR3 nucleotides are TGTGCCAGCAGCTCCTTAGGACATTACGAGCAGTACTTC.

This clonotype was seen ten or more times. The chain combines TRBV12-3 or TRBV12-4 with TRBJ2-7; D remains ambiguous. This CDR3 comprises 13 residues. V dropped 5 bases and J dropped 3 bases, with 11 bases sitting between them. The CDR3 spells CASSRDRLYEQYF. The DNA of the CDR3 is TGTGCCAGCAGTCGAGACCGCCTCTACGAGCAGTACTTC.

This clonotype was counted ten times or more. This may be a read error, as it is one base from a much larger clone. The V gene is TRBV12-3 or TRBV12-4, the J gene TRBJ2-5, with 9 bases fitting TRBD2. With V trimmed by 4 bases and J by 6 bases, 9 bases remained unmatched. This CDR3 spans 15 amino acids. The CDR3 bases are TGTGCCAGCAGTTGGCTGGCGGGGGGGCAAAAGACCCAGTACTTC. This gives the protein CASSWLAGGQKTQYF.

J is TRBJ2-2 and V is TRBV10-2; D gene uncertain. The germline V gene has CDR1 WSHSY and CDR2 SAAADI. CDR3 length: 14 residues. The V and J ends lost 3 bases and 2 bases respectively, with 7 bases between them. The CDR3 DNA reads TGCGCCAGCAGTGAATGGCTAAACACCGGGGAGCTGTTTTTT. Its protein product is CASSEWLNTGELFF.